Below, one TCR delta chain is given with its context. What it binds is not known. The sample belongs to a study of Vδ1+ human thymocytes. Findings of the study overall: Highly polyclonal TRG and TRD repertoires with Gaussian CDR3 length distributions appeared in thymus.

The V and J ends lost 5 bases and 6 bases, in that order; junction bases with no gene match: 24. Germline loops: CDR1 TSWWSYY, CDR2 QGS. This CDR3 region has 19 residues. Sequences come from RNA converted to cDNA by reverse transcription. Pooled V-gene forward primers with one constant-region reverse primer generated the CDR3 amplicons by multiplex PCR. TCRdb used CATT to re-call clones from the multiplex PCR reads. The table includes about 54,000 delta-chain clones, around 15% detected once. Input material: Vdelta1+ gamma-delta thymocytes from the thymus. Subset: FACS-sorted CD3+ TCRalphabeta- TCRVdelta1+ TCRVdelta2- thymocytes. This receptor was identified in a boy under two years old who had congenital heart surgery. V and J are TRDV1 and TRDJ1, with 7 positions matching TRDD3. CDR3 amino acids: CALGPLGPMSWGFRNKLIF. CDR3 DNA: TGTGCTCTTGGGCCATTGGGTCCTATGAGCTGGGGGTTTCGCAATAAACTCATCTTT.